The rows below give T cell receptor beta chains drawn from one sample of a study of blood T cell repertoires in COVID-19. Produced via immunoSEQ multiplex PCR; TCRdb's table is partial and in-frame only. The sample carries about 230,000 clones, 84% recorded once. Material for sequencing was PBMCs or T cells enriched from blood (not recorded which). The receptor source for this set is a man in his 60s who had recovered from COVID-19. Both conserved end residues are part of each CDR3. The D gene is left open where the match is weak. For some rows the clone size is stated as once, few or many, or as a class when expanded; others skip it.

clone_size d_call j_call v_call cdr3_aa cdr3_nt
NA NA TRBJ2-1 TRBV11-3 CASSRIIGGGHNEQFF TGTGCCAGCAGCCGAATAATAGGGGGGGGCCACAATGAGCAGTTCTTC
NA TRBD1 TRBJ1-3 TRBV7-2 CASSPQGPGNTIYF TGTGCCAGCAGCCCACAGGGGCCTGGAAACACCATATATTTT
NA NA TRBJ1-2 TRBV5-1 CASSLLAGESYGYTF TGCGCCAGCAGCTTGCTCGCAGGGGAAAGCTATGGCTACACCTTC
NA TRBD1 TRBJ1-1 TRBV7-2 CASSSRAQGAGTEAFF TGTGCCAGCAGCTCTAGAGCCCAGGGGGCGGGGACTGAAGCTTTCTTT
NA NA TRBJ2-1 TRBV4-3 CASSPNRGGYEQFF TGCGCCAGCAGCCCCAACAGGGGAGGTTATGAGCAGTTCTTC
few NA TRBJ1-2 TRBV5-1 CASSKGENYGYTF TGCGCCAGCAGTAAGGGGGAGAACTATGGCTACACCTTC
NA NA TRBJ2-1 TRBV7-2 CASSLNGGDEQFF TGTGCCAGCAGCTTGAACGGGGGTGATGAGCAGTTCTTC
few TRBD2 TRBJ2-3 TRBV7-6 CASSLGSGASTDTQYF TGTGCCAGCAGCTTAGGCAGCGGGGCCAGCACAGATACGCAGTATTTT
NA NA TRBJ1-5 TRBV7-9 CASSIGSNQPQHF TGTGCCAGCAGCATCGGGAGCAATCAGCCCCAGCATTTT
once TRBD2 TRBJ2-1 TRBV5-1 CASQQEAGVNNEQFF TGCGCCTCACAACAGGAAGCGGGGGTTAACAATGAGCAGTTCTTC
NA TRBD1 TRBJ1-6 TRBV7-8 CASRTGSPYNSPLHF TGTGCCAGCAGGACAGGGTCCCCCTATAATTCACCCCTCCACTTT
once NA TRBJ1-5 TRBV3-1/TRBV3-2 CASSQQNQPQHF TGTGCCAGCAGCCAACAAAATCAGCCCCAGCATTTT
NA NA TRBJ2-3 TRBV19 CASSTRGGTSTDTQYF TGTGCCAGTAGTACCCGCGGGGGCACTTCCACAGATACGCAGTATTTT
NA TRBD1 TRBJ1-1 TRBV6-5 CASSPYVGQATGAFF TGTGCCAGCAGTCCTTACGTGGGACAGGCGACGGGAGCTTTCTTT
once TRBD2 TRBJ2-5 TRBV11-2 CASSLVGGLGQETQYF TGTGCCAGCAGCTTAGTGGGAGGGCTGGGCCAAGAGACCCAGTACTTC
few NA TRBJ1-6 TRBV27 CASSLGGGRGNSPLHF TGTGCCAGCAGTTTGGGGGGCGGGAGGGGGAATTCACCCCTCCACTTT
few TRBD1 TRBJ2-7 TRBV4-1 CASSQPDRGHYEQYF TGCGCCAGCAGCCAGCCCGACAGGGGGCATTACGAGCAGTACTTC
NA TRBD2 TRBJ2-1 TRBV6-2/TRBV6-3 CASSYSRWEGLANEQFF TGTGCCAGCAGTTACTCGAGGTGGGAGGGACTGGCCAATGAGCAGTTCTTC
NA NA TRBJ2-2 TRBV18 CASSPTPGYTGELFF TGTGCCAGCTCACCAACGCCAGGGTACACCGGGGAGCTGTTTTTT
NA NA TRBJ2-7 TRBV9 CASSVGGSSYEQYF TGTGCCAGCAGCGTAGGAGGGAGCTCCTACGAGCAGTACTTC
NA NA TRBJ2-1 TRBV2 CASSEEGVSANEQFF TGTGCCAGCAGTGAAGAAGGGGTTTCGGCCAATGAGCAGTTCTTC
NA NA TRBJ1-1 TRBV19 CASSTAGFGTEAFF TGTGCCAGTAGTACGGCAGGGTTCGGCACTGAAGCTTTCTTT
NA TRBD2 TRBJ2-5 TRBV10-3 CAISESWLAGGETQYF TGTGCCATCAGTGAGTCTTGGCTAGCGGGAGGAGAGACCCAGTACTTC
NA TRBD2 TRBJ2-5 TRBV3-1/TRBV3-2 CASKHRGGGEETQYF TGTGCCAGCAAACATCGCGGCGGGGGGGAAGAGACCCAGTACTTC
NA NA TRBJ1-2 TRBV9 CASSNEGAGGYTF TGTGCCAGCAGCAATGAGGGCGCGGGCGGCTACACCTTC
NA NA TRBJ1-3 TRBV11-3 CASSIPTGITGNTIYF TGTGCCAGCAGCATACCGACAGGTATCACTGGAAACACCATATATTTT
NA TRBD1 TRBJ2-5 TRBV2 CASGQEGETQYF TGTGCCAGCGGACAGGAAGGGGAGACCCAGTACTTC
NA NA TRBJ1-2 TRBV6-5 CASSRRGFGNYGYTF TGTGCCAGCAGCCGGCGAGGGTTTGGTAACTATGGCTACACCTTC
NA NA TRBJ2-3 TRBV11-2 CASSLVSKTDTQYF TGTGCCAGCAGCTTAGTGAGCAAAACAGATACGCAGTATTTT
NA NA TRBJ1-6 TRBV5-1 CASSPGGRTDSPLHF TGCGCCAGCAGCCCAGGAGGGCGAACGGATTCACCCCTCCACTTT
few NA TRBJ1-2 TRBV4-3 CASSQDFSGTQRGYTF TGCGCCAGCAGCCAGGACTTCTCCGGGACTCAAAGGGGCTACACCTTC
NA NA TRBJ1-1 TRBV5-1 CASSLVSGLLNTEAFF TGCGCCAGCAGCTTGGTCTCAGGACTCTTGAACACTGAAGCTTTCTTT
once NA TRBJ1-5 TRBV6-6 CASTPRRDQPQHF TGTGCCAGCACCCCAAGGAGGGATCAGCCCCAGCATTTT
NA NA TRBJ2-1 TRBV4-2 CASGGGGLPSYNEQFF TGTGCCAGCGGAGGTGGCGGACTCCCGTCCTACAATGAGCAGTTCTTC
NA TRBD1 TRBJ2-5 TRBV19 CASSTRQGDQETQYF TGTGCCAGTAGTACGAGACAGGGGGATCAAGAGACCCAGTACTTC
NA TRBD1 TRBJ1-2 TRBV3-1/TRBV3-2 CASSLTGEGYTF TGTGCCAGCAGCTTGACAGGGGAAGGCTACACCTTC
once NA TRBJ1-4 TRBV2 CASTTGIGVEKLFF TGTGCCAGCACTACCGGGATCGGGGTTGAAAAACTGTTTTTT
NA TRBD1 TRBJ2-7 TRBV6-5 CASYTQTGGSGEQYF TGTGCCAGCTATACGCAGACAGGGGGCTCTGGGGAGCAGTACTTC
once NA TRBJ1-1 TRBV7-3 CASSVEMGAEAFF TGTGCCAGCAGCGTAGAGATGGGAGCTGAAGCTTTCTTT